The 23 T cell receptor beta chains presented below share a single source sample, sequenced in a study of cytomegalovirus exposure and HLA in healthy donors (dated by TCRdb to the late 2010s). Receptor libraries were prepared by the immunoSEQ multiplex PCR assay. A mixture of 60 forward primers for TCR Vbeta segments and 13 reverse primers for TCR Jbeta segments was used in the multiplex PCR. The table comes from immuneACCESS by way of TCRdb, which keeps in-frame sequences with V and J called. Part of the clones is missing from these tables; in studies checked, under half for an unresolved V gene and the rest for unknown reasons. This sample has some 84,000 clones in its table, and approximately 78% of those were observed once. The ten largest clones capture around 2.7% of the sample. Source material: PBMCs. These receptors all come from a male donor in good health and CMV-seropositive.

This clone was picked up one time. This chain uses TRBV7-9 with TRBJ1-2; no clear D. This CDR3 spans 12 amino acids. The ends were cut back, 0 bases at V and 6 bases at J, with 5 bases in the middle. Germline CDR1 and CDR2: SEHNR and FQNEAQ (reference sequence). The CDR3 loop is CASSLARDGYTF. The CDR3 DNA reads as TGTGCCAGCAGCTTAGCCCGGGATGGCTACACCTTC.

The genes are TRBV21-1 and TRBJ1-5; TRBD1 was called by the table and not checked on the DNA. TRBV21-1 is termed a pseudogene. The CDR3 length is 16 residues. The CDR3 DNA follows: TGTGCCAGCAGCAAATGTCCGGACAGGGAGGATCAGCCCCAGCATTTT. Translating gives CASSKCPDREDQPQHF.

This chain links TRBV19 with TRBJ1-5; 7 nucleotides agree with TRBD1. This CDR3 is built from 14 residues. Germline V gene data show CDR1 as LNHDA and CDR2 as SQIVND (reference sequence). Trimming removed 2 bases from V and 4 bases from J; junction bases left unmatched: 2. In DNA, the CDR3 is TGTGCCAGTAGTATATTGGACAGGAATCAGCCCCAGCATTTT. Its translation: CASSILDRNQPQHF.

Only a few counts were recorded for this clone. The J gene is TRBJ2-7, the V gene TRBV7-9; 12 positions agree with TRBD2. V lost 5 bases, J lost 1 base, and 12 bases stayed unmatched. CDR1 and CDR2 from the germline V gene are SEHNR and FQNEAQ (reference sequence). The CDR3 extends over 18 amino acids. CDR3 sequence reads: CASSPTTSGRRESYEQYF. The CDR3 DNA is TGTGCCAGCAGCCCTACGACTAGCGGGAGAAGGGAATCCTACGAGCAGTACTTC. Together with reference TRBV7-9 and TRBJ2-7, the CDR3 gives the full variable domain: DTGVSQNPRHKITKRGQNVTFRCDPISEHNRLYWYRQTLGQGPEFLTYFQNEAQLEKSRLLSDRFSAERPKGSFSTLEIQRTEQGDSAMYLCASSPTTSGRRESYEQYFGPGTRLTVT.

The chain couples TRBV7-2 to TRBJ2-3, with a possible D match to TRBD2 (6 bases). V lost 6 bases to trimming and J lost 2 bases, with 12 bases between them. This CDR3 comprises 14 residues. Germline CDR1 is SGHTA and CDR2 is FQGNSA. The chain's CDR3 is CASRADYITDTQYF. Written as DNA, the CDR3 is TGTGCCAGCAGAGCGGACTATATCACAGATACGCAGTATTTT.

This clone was seen a few times. CDR3 amino acids: CASRPGSPTEAFF. DNA for the CDR3: TGTGCCAGCAGGCCGGGGTCCCCCACTGAAGCTTTCTTT. The V gene is TRBV6-6, the J gene TRBJ1-1; D is uncertain. Germline CDR1 reads MNHNY; CDR2 reads SVGAGI (reference sequence). The V end was cut by 6 bases, the J end by 4 bases, with 12 bases between. The CDR3 length is 13 residues.

The rearrangement links TRBV29-1 to TRBJ2-7; a possible D gene is TRBD1 (6 bases). V was trimmed by 4 bases and J by 7 bases, leaving 14 bases between them. Germline lookup yields CDR1 SQVTM and CDR2 ANQGSEA. The length of the CDR3 is 12 residues. Here the CDR3 DNA reads TGCAGCGTTGCAGGGGTTCCGGGGGAGCAGTACTTC. Translated: CSVAGVPGEQYF.

V usage is TRBV9 and J usage is TRBJ1-1, with 7 bases that match TRBD1. In germline, CDR1 is SGDLS, CDR2 YYNGEE. This CDR3 region has 15 residues. J lost 7 bases, V lost 4 bases, and 13 bases had no gene match. The CDR3 coding sequence is TGTGCCAGCAGCCCGGGGGACAGCCTCCCTCATGAAGCTTTCTTT. Amino acid sequence: CASSPGDSLPHEAFF.

This clone was counted a few times. Sequence at one end of the junction differs from germline and may be a read error. The CDR3 nucleotides are TGTGCCAGCAGCTCACATACAGGGCCGAACCTGAACCTCTTC. This sequence encodes CASSSHTGPNLNLF. V is TRBV7-2 and J is TRBJ2-1; the D gene is possibly TRBD1 (6 bases). Germline values: CDR1 SGHTA, CDR2 FQGNSA. CDR3 length: 14 amino acids.

Worth noting for this clone: The junction departs from germline at one end; a sequencing error may be responsible. The V and J genes are TRBV4-1 and TRBJ2-5; D perhaps matches TRBD2 (6 bases). CDR3 size: 13 residues. CDR1 is MGHRA, CDR2 YSYEKL, per germline. In DNA, the CDR3 is TGCGCCAGCAGCCAAGATCAGGGACTTATTATAAACTTC. Residues: CASSQDQGLIINF.

This clone occurred many times. This chain joins TRBV7-9 and TRBJ1-4; 7 nucleotides agree with TRBD1. The germline gives CDR1 SEHNR, CDR2 FQNEAQ (reference sequence). CDR3 length: 14 residues. With V trimmed by 5 bases and J by 3 bases, 3 bases remained unmatched. The DNA of the CDR3 is TGTGCCAGCAGCCAGACAGGGTCTAATGAAAAACTGTTTTTT. Translating it yields CASSQTGSNEKLFF.

The chain links TRBV4-3 to TRBJ2-3; tentatively, D is TRBD2 (5 bases). V lost 4 bases to trimming and J lost 0 bases, with 23 bases between them. CDR3 length: 19 amino acids. Germline CDR1 and CDR2: LGHNA and YSLEER. The CDR3 DNA is TGCGCCAGCAGCCGAGGGCGCGTCGGAGCGGAGGCTAGCACAGATACGCAGTATTTT. Residues: CASSRGRVGAEASTDTQYF.

The V gene is TRBV7-2, the J gene TRBJ2-7, with 11 bases matching TRBD2. The trim removed 4 bases at V and 4 bases at J, leaving 6 bases unmatched. The CDR3 runs 15 residues. Looked up from germline, CDR1 is SGHTA and CDR2 is FQGNSA. CDR3 DNA sequence: TGTGCCAGCAGCTATACTAGCGGGAGTTTTTACGAGCAGTACTTC. Amino acid sequence: CASSYTSGSFYEQYF.

The J gene is TRBJ2-1, the V gene TRBV6-5; 13 nucleotides agree with TRBD2. The CDR3 has 13 amino acids. Trimming took 6 bases from V and 14 from J; bases not matched to a gene: 7. CDR1 and CDR2 from the germline V gene are MNHEY and SVGAGI. The CDR3 DNA is TGTGCCAGCAGCTCCCTCGGGACTAGCGGGAAGTTCTTC. Translating it yields CASSSLGTSGKFF.

The rearrangement joins TRBV30 to TRBJ2-2, with 8 nucleotides matching TRBD2. V shed 7 bases, J shed 1 base, and the junction held 8 bases outside the gene matches. CDR3 length: 15 amino acids. The germline CDR1 and CDR2 sequences are GTSNPN and SVGIG (reference sequence). The CDR3, as DNA: TGTGCCTCTCCCGGGAGGGTAAAGAACACCGGGGAGCTGTTTTTT. Its translation is CASPGRVKNTGELFF.

A few counts support this clone. The rearrangement links TRBV19 to TRBJ2-6, with a possible D match to TRBD1 (5 bases). Trimming left V 6 bases short and J 0 bases short, with 12 bases between. The CDR3 runs to 16 residues. Germline V gives CDR1 LNHDA, CDR2 SQIVND (reference sequence). The CDR3 DNA follows: TGTGCCAGTAGGACACAGGTTATCTCTGGGGCCAACGTCCTGACTTTC. Its protein is CASRTQVISGANVLTF.

The chain recombines TRBV6-6 with TRBJ2-3; TRBD2 might be the D (6 bases). The CDR3 extends over 13 amino acids. Germline CDR1 and CDR2: MNHNY and SVGAGI (reference sequence). The V end was cut by 8 bases, the J end by 11 bases, with 20 bases between. The DNA for the CDR3 is TGTGCCAGCGTACTCACCGGGGGACTTGGGCAGTATTTT. Its protein product is CASVLTGGLGQYF.

This sequence joins TRBV2 and TRBJ1-1; 8 bases align to TRBD1. The length of the CDR3 is 14 residues. With 4 bases clipped from V and 4 bases from J, the junction kept 5 bases outside the gene matches. Per the germline V gene, CDR1 is SNHLY and CDR2 is FYNNEI. The CDR3 is CASSGDRGGTEAFF. The CDR3, as DNA: TGTGCCAGCAGTGGAGACAGGGGTGGCACTGAAGCTTTCTTT.

The chain links TRBV28 to TRBJ2-7, with unresolved D. Germline V gives CDR1 MDHEN, CDR2 SYDVKM. The V gene lost 3 bases and the J gene lost 5 bases, with 11 bases spanning the gap. The CDR3 sequence is 13 residues long. CDR3 sequence (DNA): TGTGCCAGCAGTTTGTCGGTTTACGACGAGCAGTACTTC. It codes for CASSLSVYDEQYF. The whole variable domain, filled in from reference TRBV28 and TRBJ2-7, reads DVKVTQSSRYLVKRTGEKVFLECVQDMDHENMFWYRQDPGLGLRLIYFSYDVKMKEKGDIPEGYSVSREKKERFSLILESASTNQTSMYLCASSLSVYDEQYFGPGTRLTVT.

The chain is built from TRBV28 and TRBJ1-5; D is unresolved. Germline V lookup: CDR1 MDHEN, CDR2 SYDVKM. CDR3 length equals 17 residues. Deletions cut 2 bases from V and 3 bases from J, with 17 bases between. CDR3 sequence: CASSLVGRKSTNQPQHF. The DNA of the CDR3 is TGTGCCAGCAGTTTAGTTGGTAGAAAGTCTACCAATCAGCCCCAGCATTTT.

The chain uses TRBV4-1 and TRBJ2-3; D gene unclear. Germline V CDR1 and CDR2: MGHRA, YSYEKL. Trimming took 1 base from V and 8 from J, leaving 7 bases between them. This CDR3 contains 12 residues. CDR3 sequence: CASSQVPGTQYF. The CDR3 DNA sequence: TGCGCCAGCAGCCAAGTGCCGGGTACGCAGTATTTT.

The chain couples TRBV11-2 to TRBJ1-4; 7 bases are a match to TRBD1. This CDR3 is built from 15 residues. The germline V gene has CDR1 SGHAT and CDR2 FQNNGV. V lost 5 bases and J lost 3; bases outside the gene matches: 6. CDR3 sequence reads: CASSPRQGANEKLFF. The CDR3 DNA is TGTGCCAGCAGCCCCCGACAGGGAGCTAATGAAAAACTGTTTTTT.

The rearrangement joins TRBV7-9 to TRBJ2-7, with 10 bases matching TRBD1. Germline V gene lookup returns CDR1 SEHNR and CDR2 FQNEAQ (reference sequence). V dropped 5 bases and J dropped 4; count of bases not matched to a gene: 8. CDR3 length equals 15 residues. The CDR3 bases are TGTGCCAGCAGCCACCGGGACAGGGGTTGGTACGAGCAGTACTTC. The encoded protein is CASSHRDRGWYEQYF.